Below, 24 T cell receptor beta chains from the same sample are listed, as sequenced in a study of blood T cell repertoires in COVID-19. Clones were read by immunoSEQ multiplex PCR, and TCRdb kept only the in-frame ones, dropping some. Among 65,000 to 95,000 clones listed, approximately 80% were seen once. Sequencing used peripheral blood. These receptors came from a woman aged 40 to 49 with active or convalescent COVID-19.

The chain recombines TRBV9 with TRBJ2-3, with D unresolved. The CDR3 extends over 16 amino acids. Germline V gene lookup returns CDR1 SGDLS and CDR2 YYNGEE. The germline V and J ends were trimmed by 2 bases and 7 bases, with 20 bases remaining between them. The DNA of the CDR3 is TGTGCCAGCAGCGTGACGGTACAGCAGGTCGCTCATACGCAGTATTTT. Translation gives CASSVTVQQVAHTQYF.

This chain connects TRBV18 to TRBJ2-7, with a weak D call TRBD2 (6 bases). The ends were cut back, 2 bases at V and 2 bases at J, with 10 bases in the middle. Germline CDR1 is KGHSH and CDR2 is LQKENI. This CDR3 contains 14 residues. The CDR3 DNA follows: TGTGCCAGCTCACCAACTAGCAGGACCTACGAGCAGTACTTC. It encodes CASSPTSRTYEQYF.

The chain recombines TRBV7-2 with TRBJ2-1; TRBD1 is a possible D gene (5 bases). The CDR3 totals 13 residues. Deletions cut 5 bases from V and 5 bases from J, with 10 bases between. Germline V gene lookup returns CDR1 SGHTA and CDR2 FQGNSA. The CDR3 DNA is TGTGCCAGCAGCCCGCGCAGGGACAATGAGCAGTTCTTC. Translating it yields CASSPRRDNEQFF.

The V call is TRBV28, the J call TRBJ1-4, with D unclear. The CDR3 spans 15 residues. Germline CDR1 and CDR2: MDHEN and SYDVKM. The V gene lost 6 bases and the J gene lost 0 bases, with 11 bases spanning the gap. CDR3: CASSILPTTNEKLFF. The CDR3 nucleotides read TGTGCCAGCAGCATCCTACCGACAACTAATGAAAAACTGTTTTTT.

This clone has just one count. The rearrangement uses TRBV27 and TRBJ2-5; 9 nucleotides line up with TRBD1. Trimming cost V 0 bases and J 4 bases; bases outside gene matches: 6. This CDR3 has 16 residues. In germline, CDR1 is MNHEY, CDR2 SMNVEV (reference sequence). This CDR3 is CASSLSGTGWLETQYF. The CDR3 DNA sequence: TGTGCCAGCAGTTTATCCGGGACAGGGTGGTTAGAGACCCAGTACTTC.

The genes are TRBV2 and TRBJ1-6, with 7 positions matching TRBD1. The CDR3 is 15 amino acids. V lost 6 bases to trimming and J lost 7 bases; unmatched junction nucleotides: 9. Germline V gene data show CDR1 as SNHLY and CDR2 as FYNNEI. CDR3 DNA: TGTGCCAGCAGAGACCGGGACAGCCAGAATTCACCCCTCCACTTT. Translated, it gives CASRDRDSQNSPLHF.

The chain combines TRBV7-9 with TRBJ2-2; 8 nucleotides agree with TRBD1. Germline V gene sequence: CDR1 SEHNR, CDR2 FQNEAQ (reference sequence). J was trimmed by 6 bases and V by 6 bases; bases with no gene match: 3. This CDR3 spans 13 amino acids. CDR3 amino acids: CASREQGAGELFF. The CDR3 DNA sequence: TGTGCCAGCAGAGAACAGGGGGCCGGGGAGCTGTTTTTT.

The CDR3: CASSPPDRGALGDEQFF. CDR3 coding DNA: TGTGCCAGCAGTCCCCCGGACAGGGGGGCTCTGGGTGATGAGCAGTTCTTC. This chain connects TRBV27 to TRBJ2-1; 10 bases are a match to TRBD1. The germline V gene has CDR1 MNHEY and CDR2 SMNVEV (reference sequence). CDR3 size: 17 residues. V dropped 5 bases and J dropped 8; count of bases not matched to a gene: 15.

The V and J genes are TRBV6-6 and TRBJ1-5; D perhaps matches TRBD1 (5 bases). Looked up from germline, CDR1 is MNHNY and CDR2 is SVGAGI (reference sequence). The V end lost 1 base, the J end lost 6 bases, and 13 bases lay between the germline ends. The CDR3 extends over 15 amino acids. The CDR3 DNA sequence: TGTGCCAGCAGTTACTTAGGACATTTCGGTCAGCCCCAGCATTTT. It translates to CASSYLGHFGQPQHF.

V is TRBV15 and J is TRBJ1-4; 12 positions agree with TRBD1. This CDR3 contains 17 residues. The V and J ends lost 4 bases and 9 bases, in that order; junction bases with no gene match: 12. CDR1 LNHNV and CDR2 YYDKDF come from the germline V gene (reference sequence). The CDR3 loop reads CATSIENWGQGAKKLFF. The CDR3 DNA reads TGTGCCACCAGCATAGAAAACTGGGGACAGGGGGCAAAAAAACTGTTTTTT.

The V gene is TRBV10-3, the J gene TRBJ2-1; possibly TRBD2 for D (5 bases). V lost 2 bases and J 4 bases, leaving 15 bases between the germline ends. This CDR3 has 16 amino acids. Per the germline V gene, CDR1 is ENHRY and CDR2 is SYGVKD. The DNA for the CDR3 is TGTGCCATCAGTGAGCCAGGACTTCCCAGGTACAATGAGCAGTTCTTC. Its protein is CAISEPGLPRYNEQFF.

This chain connects TRBV4-1 to TRBJ1-2; TRBD1 agrees at 8 bases. This CDR3 region has 15 residues. CDR1 is MGHRA and CDR2 is YSYEKL in the germline V gene. V was pared by 1 base and J by 5 bases, with 6 bases of the junction left unmatched. CDR3 sequence reads: CASSQVQGATYGYTF. The DNA of the CDR3 is TGCGCCAGCAGCCAAGTGCAGGGGGCGACTTATGGCTACACCTTC.

The rearrangement joins TRBV19 to TRBJ2-2, with D perhaps TRBD2 (6 bases). The V gene lost 1 base and the J gene lost 7 bases, with 7 bases spanning the gap. Germline V lookup: CDR1 LNHDA, CDR2 SQIVND (reference sequence). The CDR3 has 13 amino acids. As DNA, the CDR3 is TGTGCCAGTAGTATAGTGCGGGACGGGGAGCTGTTTTTT. This codes for CASSIVRDGELFF.

The V gene is TRBV24-1, the J gene TRBJ1-1, with D tentatively TRBD1 (6 bases). Germline-derived CDR1 and CDR2 are KGHDR and SFDVKD. Trimming took off 7 bases at V and 8 bases at J, with 10 bases between the two ends. This CDR3 comprises 11 residues. The DNA of the CDR3 is TGTGCCACCAGCCTAGGGGGAGAAGCTTTCTTT. Translated: CATSLGGEAFF.

This clone was counted once. The genes are TRBV6-5 and TRBJ1-1; D ambiguous. Trimming stripped 2 bases from V and 0 bases from J, with 4 bases between. The CDR3 is 13 residues long. CDR1 is MNHEY and CDR2 is SVGAGI in the germline V gene. The CDR3 loop reads CASSYVMNTEAFF. CDR3 nucleotides: TGTGCCAGCAGTTACGTAATGAACACTGAAGCTTTCTTT.

The count of this clone is one. The rearrangement joins TRBV18 to TRBJ1-5, with D possibly TRBD1 on 5 matching bases. CDR3 length: 12 amino acids. Germline V CDR1 and CDR2: KGHSH, LQKENI. V dropped 3 bases and J dropped 7 bases, with 7 bases sitting between them. CDR3 coding DNA: TGTGCCAGCTCACCTTCAGGGCAGCCCCAGCATTTT. This encodes CASSPSGQPQHF.

This clone occurred a few times. The rearrangement links TRBV9 to TRBJ1-4; D is ambiguous. Trimming cost V 2 bases and J 4 bases, with 6 bases left between them. The germline CDR1 and CDR2 sequences are SGDLS and YYNGEE. This CDR3 spans 13 amino acids. In DNA, the CDR3 is TGTGCCAGCAGCGTTAACAGTAATGAAAAACTGTTTTTT. Protein sequence: CASSVNSNEKLFF.

The chain has TRBV7-9 and TRBJ1-4, with 8 nucleotides matching TRBD1. The V gene end was trimmed by 4 bases and the J gene end by 8 bases; junction bases not matched to a gene: 6. There are 14 residues in the CDR3. Germline loops: CDR1 SEHNR, CDR2 FQNEAQ (reference sequence). CDR3 amino acids: CASSSRTGNEKLFF. The DNA of the CDR3 is TGTGCCAGCAGCTCTCGGACAGGGAACGAAAAACTGTTTTTT.

V is TRBV4-2 and J is TRBJ2-1; no firm D call. Germline CDR1 is LGHNA and CDR2 is YNFKEQ. The germline V and J ends were trimmed by 1 base and 0 bases, with 10 bases remaining between them. The CDR3 extends over 16 amino acids. The CDR3 sequence: CASSQAISSSYNEQFF. In DNA form, the CDR3 reads TGTGCCAGCAGCCAAGCAATCTCTAGCTCCTACAATGAGCAGTTCTTC.

The chain combines TRBV10-1 with TRBJ2-5; no firm D call. Trimming cost V 2 bases and J 7 bases, with 17 bases left between them. Per the germline V gene, CDR1 is WNHNN and CDR2 is SYGVQD (reference sequence). This CDR3 contains 15 residues. The DNA for the CDR3 is TGCGCCAGCAGTGAGGCTCCCGGTGGAGCCGGGACCCAGTACTTC. It translates to CASSEAPGGAGTQYF.

The V and J genes are TRBV6-2 or TRBV6-3 and TRBJ2-7, with D possibly matching TRBD2 (7 bases). Per the germline V gene, CDR1 is MNHEY and CDR2 is SVGEGT. This CDR3 has 14 residues. The germline V and J ends were trimmed by 6 bases and 6 bases, with 18 bases remaining between them. The CDR3: CASSQTRGASEQYF. CDR3 DNA: TGTGCCAGCAGCCAGACTCGGGGGGCGAGCGAGCAGTACTTC.

The V call is TRBV28, the J call TRBJ2-7; the D is unclear. CDR1 and CDR2 from the germline V gene are MDHEN and SYDVKM. This CDR3 spans 14 amino acids. Trimming left V 2 bases short and J 4 bases short, with 12 bases between. The CDR3 reads CASSLHGSPYEQYF. DNA of the CDR3: TGTGCCAGCAGTTTACACGGGTCACCTTACGAGCAGTACTTC.

This clone was recorded a few times. The chain carries TRBV6-2 or TRBV6-3 and TRBJ2-2; 7 bases are shared with TRBD2. Germline V gene lookup returns CDR1 MNHEY and CDR2 SVGEGT. The trim removed 6 bases at V and 0 bases at J, leaving 16 bases unmatched. CDR3 length: 19 residues. The CDR3 protein is CASSPYRGRGGTNTGELFF. The CDR3 bases are TGTGCCAGCAGCCCCTATCGGGGACGCGGGGGTACGAACACCGGGGAGCTGTTTTTT.

The chain couples TRBV7-2 to TRBJ1-1, with TRBD1 matching over 7 bases. Germline V gives CDR1 SGHTA, CDR2 FQGNSA. This CDR3 is built from 15 residues. V shed 1 base and J 6 bases; nucleotides not matched to a gene: 8. CDR3 in DNA: TGTGCCAGCAGCTTAGGAGACAGGGTTAAATCTGAAGCTTTCTTT. It encodes CASSLGDRVKSEAFF.